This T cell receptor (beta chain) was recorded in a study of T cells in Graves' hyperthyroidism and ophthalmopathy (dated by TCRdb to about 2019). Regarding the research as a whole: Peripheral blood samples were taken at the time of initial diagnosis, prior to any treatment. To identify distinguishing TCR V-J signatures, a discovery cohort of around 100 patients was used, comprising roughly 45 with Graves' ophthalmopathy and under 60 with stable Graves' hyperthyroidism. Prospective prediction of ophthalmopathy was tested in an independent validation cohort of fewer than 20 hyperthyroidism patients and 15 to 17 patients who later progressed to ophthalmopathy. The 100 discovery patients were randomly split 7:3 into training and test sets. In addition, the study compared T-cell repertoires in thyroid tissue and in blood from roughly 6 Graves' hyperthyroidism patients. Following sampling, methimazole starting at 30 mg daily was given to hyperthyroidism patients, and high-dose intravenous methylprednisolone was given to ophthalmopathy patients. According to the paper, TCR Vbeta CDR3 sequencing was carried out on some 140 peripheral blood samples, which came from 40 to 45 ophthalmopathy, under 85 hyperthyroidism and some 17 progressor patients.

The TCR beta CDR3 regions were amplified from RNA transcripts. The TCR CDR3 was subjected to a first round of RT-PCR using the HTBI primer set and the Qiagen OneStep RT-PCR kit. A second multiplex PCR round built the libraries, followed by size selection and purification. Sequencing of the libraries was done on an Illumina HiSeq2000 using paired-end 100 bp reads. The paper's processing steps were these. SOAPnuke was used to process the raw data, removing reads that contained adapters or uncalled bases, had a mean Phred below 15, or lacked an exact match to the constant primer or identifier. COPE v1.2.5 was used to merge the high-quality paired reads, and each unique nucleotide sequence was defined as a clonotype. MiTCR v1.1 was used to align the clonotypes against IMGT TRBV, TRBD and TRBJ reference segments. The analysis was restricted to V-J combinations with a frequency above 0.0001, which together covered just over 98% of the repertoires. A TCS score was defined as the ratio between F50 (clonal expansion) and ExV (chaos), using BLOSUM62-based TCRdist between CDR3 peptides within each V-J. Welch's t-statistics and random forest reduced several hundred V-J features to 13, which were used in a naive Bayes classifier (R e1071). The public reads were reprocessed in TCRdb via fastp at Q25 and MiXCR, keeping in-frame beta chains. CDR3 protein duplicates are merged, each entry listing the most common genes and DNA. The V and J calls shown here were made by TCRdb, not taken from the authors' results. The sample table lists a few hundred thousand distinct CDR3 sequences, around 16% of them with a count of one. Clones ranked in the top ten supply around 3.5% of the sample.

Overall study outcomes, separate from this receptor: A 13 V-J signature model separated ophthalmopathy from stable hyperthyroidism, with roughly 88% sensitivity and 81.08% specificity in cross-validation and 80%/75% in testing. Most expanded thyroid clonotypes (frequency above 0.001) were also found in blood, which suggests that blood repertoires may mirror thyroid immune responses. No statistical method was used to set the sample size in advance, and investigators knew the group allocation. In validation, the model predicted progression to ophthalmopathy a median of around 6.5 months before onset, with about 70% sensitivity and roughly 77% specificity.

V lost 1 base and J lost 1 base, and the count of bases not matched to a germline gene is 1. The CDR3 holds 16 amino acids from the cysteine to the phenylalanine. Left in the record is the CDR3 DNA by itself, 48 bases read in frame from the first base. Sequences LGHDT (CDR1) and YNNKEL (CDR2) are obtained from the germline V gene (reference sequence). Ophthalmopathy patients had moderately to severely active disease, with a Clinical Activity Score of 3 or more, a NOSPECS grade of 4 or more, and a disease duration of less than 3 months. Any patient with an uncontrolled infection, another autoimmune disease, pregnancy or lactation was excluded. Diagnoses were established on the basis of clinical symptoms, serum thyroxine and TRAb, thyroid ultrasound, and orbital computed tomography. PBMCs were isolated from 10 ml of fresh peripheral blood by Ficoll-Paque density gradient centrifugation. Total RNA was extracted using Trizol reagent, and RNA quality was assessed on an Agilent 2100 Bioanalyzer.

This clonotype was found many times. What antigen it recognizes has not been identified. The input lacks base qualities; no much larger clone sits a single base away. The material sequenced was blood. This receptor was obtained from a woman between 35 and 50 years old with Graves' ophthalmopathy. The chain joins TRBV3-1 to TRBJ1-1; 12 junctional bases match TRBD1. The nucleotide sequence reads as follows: TGTGCCAGCAGCCAAGCGGGACAGGGGGCGAACACTGAAGCTTTCTTT. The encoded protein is CASSQAGQGANTEAFF.